The T cell receptor beta chain under discussion was sequenced for a study of kidney transplant recipient with SARS-CoV-2 infection. TCRdb reanalysed the reads using MiXCR and keeps one entry per CDR3 protein. This sample has about 240,000 distinct CDR3 sequences, with 25% to 35% found just once. In the case of this clonotype: A single base separates this from a much larger clone, so it may be a read error.

The germline V gene has CDR1 GTSNPN and CDR2 SVGIG (reference sequence). This CDR3 is 11 amino acids long. V usage is TRBV30 and J usage is TRBJ2-2; tentative D call: TRBD2 (6 bases). The receptor comes from a male patient in his thirties who had COVID-19 and was a kidney transplant recipient. Some T cells may be transferred from the graft donor. The source material was a blood sample, sampled at baseline and on roughly day 120 from a kidney transplant recipient. CDR3 DNA sequence: TGTGCCTGGAGTTCTGGCGGGGAGCGGTTTTTT. Residues: CAWSSGGERFF.